One T cell receptor (beta chain) is described in this entry. With a much larger clone just one base away, this may be a read error. TCRbeta libraries were built with three rounds of nested PCR, modified from ARM-PCR. TCRdb reanalysed the multiplex PCR reads using MiXCR and keeps one entry per CDR3 protein. The sample has 85,000 or so distinct CDR3 sequences, 65% to 80% seen once. The CDR3 covers 14 residues. Germline-derived CDR1 and CDR2 are DFQATT and SNEGSKA (reference sequence). The data belong to a study of tumor and adjacent non-tumor tissue in lung cancer. For the study at large: Histology: 12 adenocarcinoma, a couple of squamous cell carcinoma, 1 small cell lung cancer. The patients, roughly eleven men and several women, were about 31 to 85 with stage I to III disease. Each sample yielded around 4.2 million productive TCRbeta reads on average.

No cell sorting was done before RNA was extracted from the tissue. This non-tumor lung sample came from over 3 cm beyond the tumor edge. The source material was distant non-tumor lung tissue. This TCR was sampled from a woman between 50 and 59 years old with non-small cell lung cancer. The chain is built from TRBV20-1 and TRBJ2-5, with 7 nucleotides matching TRBD2. Here the CDR3 DNA reads TGCCGTGCTAGGGCGGGAGACCCCGGGGAGACCCAGTACTTC. It codes for CRARAGDPGETQYF.